This TCR beta chain was captured by sequencing in a study of CD8+CD57+ T cells in acquired aplastic anemia. Study conclusions and caveats: Overlapping CD8+ CDR3 repertoires of patients and controls contained about 27 shared sequences.

Genomic DNA constituted the template upon which TCR beta VDJ and CDR3 profiling was performed. MiXCR was run by TCRdb on the reads, yielding one entry per CDR3 protein. Of 60,000 or so distinct CDR3 sequences in the sample, roughly 54% are singletons; the top ten hold 2% to 3%. This clonotype was counted ten times or more. Its matching antigen is unknown. Per the germline V gene, CDR1 is MNHEY and CDR2 is SVGAGI. The CDR3 consists of 13 residues. The V gene end was trimmed by 2 bases and the J gene end by 4 bases; junction bases not matched to a gene: 0. The chain has TRBV6-5 and TRBJ2-5, with TRBD2 matching 8 bases. Sequenced material: sorted CD4+, CD8+, or CD8+CD57+ T cells (not recorded which) from PBMCs. This clonotype was sampled from a human donor in good health, serving as a control. The CDR3, as DNA: TGTGCCAGCAGTTACCTAGCGGGAGAGACCCAGTACTTC. It specifies CASSYLAGETQYF.